Below, 29 T cell receptor beta chains from the same sample are listed, as sequenced in a study of blood T cell repertoires in COVID-19. The method was immunoSEQ multiplex PCR; TCRdb's version includes in-frame clones alone and lacks a portion of them. The sample contains around 190,000 clones, 80% to 90% of which appear only once. The material sequenced was PBMCs or T cells enriched from blood (not recorded which). These receptors were taken from a middle-aged man who had recovered from COVID-19.

The chain uses TRBV5-4 and TRBJ2-3, with 11 bases that match TRBD2. The CDR3 extends over 18 amino acids. Germline CDR1 is SGHNT and CDR2 is YYREEE (reference sequence). The trim removed 0 bases at V and 0 bases at J, leaving 6 bases unmatched. CDR3 region: CASSLDGLAGGSTDTQYF. In nucleotides, the CDR3 is TGTGCCAGCAGCTTGGATGGGTTAGCGGGGGGGAGCACAGATACGCAGTATTTT. Full variable domain (remainder filled in from reference TRBV5-4 and TRBJ2-3): ETGVTQSPTHLIKTRGQQVTLRCSSQSGHNTVSWYQQALGQGPQFIFQYYREEENGRGNFPPRFSGLQFPNYSSELNVNALELDDSALYLCASSLDGLAGGSTDTQYFGPGTRLTVL.

This clone was seen more than once but under ten times. The CDR3 nucleotides read TGTGCCAGCAGCTTAACGGTGAGCTCCTACAATGAGCAGTTCTTC. This translates into CASSLTVSSYNEQFF. This chain links TRBV11-2 with TRBJ2-1; D remains ambiguous. V dropped 2 bases and J dropped 0 bases, with 8 bases sitting between them. The length of the CDR3 is 15 residues. Germline CDR1 and CDR2: SGHAT and FQNNGV.

Remarks on this clone: A much larger clone lies one base from this, so it may be a read error. This chain joins TRBV5-4 and TRBJ2-7; TRBD1 might be the D (5 bases). Germline V gene data show CDR1 as SGHNT and CDR2 as YYREEE (reference sequence). The CDR3 covers 12 residues. V dropped 1 base and J dropped 5 bases, with 7 bases sitting between them. CDR3 nucleotide sequence: TGTGCCAGCAGCTTGATAGGGGACGAGCAGTACTTC. Its protein is CASSLIGDEQYF.

The chain employs TRBV10-3 and TRBJ2-3; D is unresolved. CDR3 length: 12 residues. With 3 bases removed from V and 5 bases from J, the gap between germline ends came to 6 bases. Germline CDR1 is ENHRY and CDR2 is SYGVKD. CDR3: CAISDAEDTQYF. The CDR3 nucleotides read TGTGCCATCAGTGATGCGGAAGATACGCAGTATTTT.

The V and J genes are TRBV14 and TRBJ2-5, with TRBD2 matching over 8 bases. This CDR3 comprises 16 residues. The germline gives CDR1 SGHDN, CDR2 FVKESK. Trimming took 4 bases from V and 3 from J; bases not matched to a gene: 10. CDR3 DNA: TGTGCCAGCAGCCCGCCTGCCGGGACTAGGAAAGAGACCCAGTACTTC. Amino acid sequence: CASSPPAGTRKETQYF.

This rearrangement joins TRBV5-1 to TRBJ2-3; D call uncertain. V lost 4 bases, J lost 0 bases, and 9 bases lay in between. In germline, CDR1 is SGHRS, CDR2 YFSETQ. This CDR3 contains 14 residues. CDR3 region: CASSPQLSTDTQYF. CDR3 in DNA: TGCGCCAGCAGCCCGCAGTTAAGCACAGATACGCAGTATTTT. Complete variable domain (other parts from reference TRBV5-1 and TRBJ2-3): KAGVTQTPRYLIKTRGQQVTLSCSPISGHRSVSWYQQTPGQGLQFLFEYFSETQRNKGNFPGRFSGRQFSNSRSEMNVSTLELGDSALYLCASSPQLSTDTQYFGPGTRLTVL.

V usage is TRBV24-1 and J usage is TRBJ1-2; unclear D gene. Germline V lookup: CDR1 KGHDR, CDR2 SFDVKD. CDR3 size: 14 residues. Trimming stripped 4 bases from V and 1 base from J, with 9 bases between. The CDR3 region is CATSDRTRNYGYTF. In DNA, the CDR3 is TGTGCCACCAGTGACCGAACACGTAACTATGGCTACACCTTC.

The rearrangement links TRBV15 to TRBJ2-1; TRBD1 might be the D (6 bases). The V end lost 9 bases, the J end lost 7 bases, and 16 bases lay between the germline ends. Germline V gene lookup returns CDR1 LNHNV and CDR2 YYDKDF (reference sequence). The CDR3 spans 13 residues. DNA for the CDR3: TGTGCCACAGGGGGTAGGTTCAGGAATGAGCAGTTCTTC. It codes for CATGGRFRNEQFF.

V is TRBV19 and J is TRBJ1-2; the match to TRBD1 covers 8 bases. Losses at the gene ends were 2 bases for V and 3 bases for J; bases not matched to a gene: 11. There are 17 residues in the CDR3. Germline lookup yields CDR1 LNHDA and CDR2 SQIVND (reference sequence). For the CDR3, the DNA is TGTGCCAGTAGTATAAGCTTTCAGGGGGCGGTGTACTATGGCTACACCTTC. This sequence encodes CASSISFQGAVYYGYTF.

The V call is TRBV7-9, the J call TRBJ1-2; 8 positions agree with TRBD1. The V gene's germline CDR1 is SEHNR and CDR2 FQNEAQ (reference sequence). The CDR3 is 15 residues long. Unmatched junction bases numbered 8, after V lost 5 bases and J lost 3 bases. The CDR3 is CASSPRTGPYYGYTF. CDR3 DNA sequence: TGTGCCAGCAGCCCGCGGACAGGGCCCTACTATGGCTACACCTTC.

Only a few counts were recorded for this clone. The chain joins TRBV27 to TRBJ1-2, with a possible D match to TRBD1 (5 bases). This CDR3 has 15 amino acids. The V gene lost 4 bases and the J gene lost 3 bases, with 15 bases spanning the gap. In germline, CDR1 is MNHEY, CDR2 SMNVEV (reference sequence). CDR3 sequence (DNA): TGTGCCAGCAGTTCCCCCACAGCGGGGGACTATGGCTACACCTTC. Translating gives CASSSPTAGDYGYTF.

The count of this clone is one. Other DNA variants within this sample encode the same CDR3. The chain has TRBV7-9 and TRBJ1-1; D unresolved. V dropped 1 base and J dropped 1 base, with 4 bases sitting between them. This CDR3 comprises 13 residues. From germline, CDR1 is SEHNR and CDR2 FQNEAQ (reference sequence). The CDR3 nucleotides are TGTGCCAGCAGCTTAGGAGAGAACACTGAAGCTTTCTTT. This translates into CASSLGENTEAFF.

This clone was picked up a small number of times. This sequence joins TRBV9 and TRBJ2-1; TRBD2 agrees at 7 bases. Germline loops: CDR1 SGDLS, CDR2 YYNGEE. This CDR3 region has 13 residues. The trim removed 6 bases at V and 7 bases at J, leaving 7 bases unmatched. The CDR3 coding sequence is TGTGCCAGCAACCCTAGCGGAGGGAATGAGCAGTTCTTC. Translating it yields CASNPSGGNEQFF.

The J gene is TRBJ1-2, the V gene TRBV15, with 11 bases that match TRBD1. Germline V CDR1 and CDR2: LNHNV, YYDKDF (reference sequence). With 0 bases clipped from V and 4 bases from J, the junction kept 7 bases outside the gene matches. The CDR3 consists of 17 residues. CDR3: CATSREHRDRGIYGYTF. In DNA, the CDR3 is TGTGCCACCAGCAGAGAGCACAGGGACAGGGGGATCTATGGCTACACCTTC.

J is TRBJ1-1 and V is TRBV18, with 7 bases lining up with TRBD1. This CDR3 has 15 residues. The V gene end was trimmed by 3 bases and the J gene end by 3 bases; junction bases not matched to a gene: 7. CDR1 and CDR2 from the germline V gene are KGHSH and LQKENI. The CDR3 bases are TGTGCCAGCTCACCGGGTATAACAGGGGACACTGAAGCTTTCTTT. It yields the protein CASSPGITGDTEAFF. The full variable domain, in which reference TRBV18 and TRBJ1-1 provide the parts outside the CDR3, is NAGVMQNPRHLVRRRGQEARLRCSPMKGHSHVYWYRQLPEEGLKFMVYLQKENIIDESGMPKERFSAEFPKEGPSILRIQQVVRGDSAAYFCASSPGITGDTEAFFGQGTRLTVV.

This chain uses TRBV23-1 with TRBJ2-2; the match to TRBD2 covers 12 bases. TRBV23-1 is sorted into the ORF group, with uncertain function. The CDR3 loop spans 19 amino acids. The junction had 6 bases not matched to a gene; V was cut back by 0 bases and J by 1 base. Here the CDR3 DNA reads TGCGCCAGCAGTCAATCCATCACGACTAGCGGGAGGAACACCGGGGAGCTGTTTTTT. Its translation is CASSQSITTSGRNTGELFF.

Notes on this clone: Other DNA sequences in the sample encode the same CDR3. This chain uses TRBV5-1 with TRBJ1-2, with no clear D. The V end lost 5 bases, the J end lost 0 bases, and 8 bases lay between the germline ends. The length of the CDR3 is 13 residues. Germline V lookup: CDR1 SGHRS, CDR2 YFSETQ. CDR3 DNA: TGCGCCAGCAGTTTTGTAACTAACTATGGCTACACCTTC. This translates into CASSFVTNYGYTF.

The chain recombines TRBV7-9 with TRBJ1-4; D may be TRBD1 (6 bases). The CDR3 contains 14 residues. CDR1 is SEHNR and CDR2 is FQNEAQ in the germline V gene (reference sequence). The germline V and J ends were trimmed by 0 bases and 4 bases, with 6 bases remaining between them. The CDR3 sequence: CASSLAGGNEKLFF. As DNA, the CDR3 is TGTGCCAGCAGCTTAGCAGGGGGTAATGAAAAACTGTTTTTT.

This chain connects TRBV5-6 to TRBJ2-3; 8 bases match TRBD2. With V trimmed by 2 bases and J by 6 bases, 11 bases remained unmatched. Looked up from germline, CDR1 is SGHDT and CDR2 is YYEEEE. This CDR3 is 16 amino acids long. The CDR3 loop is CASSLSGRSNWDTQYF. DNA of the CDR3: TGTGCCAGCAGCTTAAGCGGGAGATCGAATTGGGATACGCAGTATTTT.

The rearrangement uses TRBV2 and TRBJ1-6, with 8 bases fitting TRBD1. The CDR3 is 17 amino acids. The germline V gene has CDR1 SNHLY and CDR2 FYNNEI. J was trimmed by 5 bases and V by 7 bases; bases with no gene match: 13. The CDR3 region is CASIRTGTGDNNSPLHF. For the CDR3, the DNA is TGTGCCAGCATAAGGACCGGGACAGGTGACAATAATTCACCCCTCCACTTT.

This rearrangement joins TRBV30 to TRBJ1-3; 7 positions agree with TRBD1. Germline CDR1 reads GTSNPN; CDR2 reads SVGIG (reference sequence). The CDR3 consists of 17 residues. Germline trimming cut 2 bases from V and 0 bases from J; bases unmatched to any gene: 10. The CDR3 nucleotides are TGTGCCTGGAGTTACCTCTCGGGACAGATCTCTGGAAACACCATATATTTT. It translates to CAWSYLSGQISGNTIYF.

This clone has a single count. The chain couples TRBV5-4 to TRBJ1-2; weak D call: TRBD1 (6 bases). Trimming took 0 bases from V and 2 from J, leaving 11 bases between them. CDR1 and CDR2 (germline): SGHNT, YYREEE (reference sequence). CDR3 length: 15 residues. The CDR3 DNA reads as TGTGCCAGCAGCTTGGCCGGACAGTCAAACTATGGCTACACCTTC. Its translation: CASSLAGQSNYGYTF.

The V call is TRBV6-5, the J call TRBJ1-1, with 7 bases fitting TRBD1. This CDR3 comprises 12 residues. V was clipped by 0 bases and J by 8 bases; unmatched bases: 0. CDR1 MNHEY and CDR2 SVGAGI come from the germline V gene. For the CDR3, the DNA is TGTGCCAGCAGTTACTCGACAGGGGAAGCTTTCTTT. Protein sequence: CASSYSTGEAFF.

The V and J genes are TRBV9 and TRBJ2-1, with D maybe TRBD1 (5 bases). The CDR3 loop spans 15 amino acids. The V and J ends lost 0 bases and 5 bases respectively, with 12 bases between them. Looked up from germline, CDR1 is SGDLS and CDR2 is YYNGEE. CDR3 coding DNA: TGTGCCAGCAGCGTAGAGGGGCACAAGAACAATGAGCAGTTCTTC. Translated: CASSVEGHKNNEQFF. Based on the CDR3 plus reference TRBV9 and TRBJ2-1, the full variable domain is DSGVTQTPKHLITATGQRVTLRCSPRSGDLSVYWYQQSLDQGLQFLIQYYNGEERAKGNILERFSAQQFPDLHSELNLSSLELGDSALYFCASSVEGHKNNEQFFGPGTRLTVL.

CDR3 in amino acids: CASSDVRGAAEAFF. CDR3 coding DNA: TGTGCCAGCAGTGATGTTCGGGGGGCCGCTGAAGCTTTCTTT. The chain links TRBV25-1 to TRBJ1-1; D perhaps matches TRBD1 (6 bases). Germline values: CDR1 MGHDK, CDR2 SYGVNS. V lost 3 bases and J lost 6, with 14 bases in between. The CDR3 consists of 14 residues. Complete variable domain (other parts from reference TRBV25-1 and TRBJ1-1): EADIYQTPRYLVIGTGKKITLECSQTMGHDKMYWYQQDPGMELHLIHYSYGVNSTEKGDLSSESTVSRIRTEHFPLTLESARPSHTSQYLCASSDVRGAAEAFFGQGTRLTVV.

This chain connects TRBV5-1 to TRBJ1-1; 8 nucleotides agree with TRBD1. Losses at the gene ends were 0 bases for V and 4 bases for J; bases not matched to a gene: 8. Germline lookup yields CDR1 SGHRS and CDR2 YFSETQ. The CDR3 extends over 16 amino acids. The CDR3 region has the DNA TGCGCCAGCAGCTTGGTCGGACAGGGTAGTACCACTGAAGCTTTCTTT. This sequence encodes CASSLVGQGSTTEAFF.

The rearrangement uses TRBV29-1 and TRBJ2-7; 8 bases are a match to TRBD1. The germline CDR1 and CDR2 sequences are SQVTM and ANQGSEA. This CDR3 is built from 20 residues. The ends lost 5 bases at V and 4 bases at J; junction bases unmatched: 28. CDR3: CSVRLALMGQVPPRAYEQYF. The CDR3 DNA reads TGCAGCGTTCGCTTGGCCCTAATGGGACAGGTTCCCCCAAGGGCTTACGAGCAGTACTTC.

The V and J genes are TRBV12-3 or TRBV12-4 and TRBJ1-1; 9 bases line up with TRBD1. This CDR3 has 13 amino acids. V trimming: 6 bases; J trimming: 5 bases; junction bases outside the gene matches: 4. CDR3 residues: CASRRGTGTEAFF. DNA for the CDR3: TGTGCCAGCAGGAGAGGGACAGGGACTGAAGCTTTCTTT.

The J gene is TRBJ1-2, the V gene TRBV19; TRBD1 agrees at 7 bases. The CDR3 length is 15 residues. The V gene end was trimmed by 5 bases and the J gene end by 0 bases; junction bases not matched to a gene: 6. Germline V gene sequence: CDR1 LNHDA, CDR2 SQIVND (reference sequence). In nucleotides, the CDR3 is TGTGCCAGTAGTCTCTTTGACAGGGCTAACTATGGCTACACCTTC. Amino acids: CASSLFDRANYGYTF.